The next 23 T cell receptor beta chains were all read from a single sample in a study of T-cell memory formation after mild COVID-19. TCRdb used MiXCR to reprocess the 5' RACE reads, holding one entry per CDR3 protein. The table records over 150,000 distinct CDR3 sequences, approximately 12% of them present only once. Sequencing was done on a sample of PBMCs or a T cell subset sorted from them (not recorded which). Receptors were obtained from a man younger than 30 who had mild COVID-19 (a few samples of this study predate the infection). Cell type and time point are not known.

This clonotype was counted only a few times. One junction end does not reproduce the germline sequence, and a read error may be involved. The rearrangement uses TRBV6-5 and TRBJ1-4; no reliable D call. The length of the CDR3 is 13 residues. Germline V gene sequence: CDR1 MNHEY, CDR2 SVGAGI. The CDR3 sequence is CASSYSAKEKLFF. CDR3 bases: TGTGCCAGCAGTTACTCGGCTAAGGAAAAACTGTTTTTT.

The CDR3: CASSRTSGHTDTQYF. The CDR3 DNA reads TGTGCCAGCAGTCGGACTAGCGGGCACACAGATACGCAGTATTTT. The chain is built from TRBV6-5 and TRBJ2-3; 11 positions match TRBD2. Trimming at V came to 5 bases and at J to 2 bases, leaving 3 bases not matched to a gene. The CDR3 consists of 15 residues. Germline loops: CDR1 MNHEY, CDR2 SVGAGI.

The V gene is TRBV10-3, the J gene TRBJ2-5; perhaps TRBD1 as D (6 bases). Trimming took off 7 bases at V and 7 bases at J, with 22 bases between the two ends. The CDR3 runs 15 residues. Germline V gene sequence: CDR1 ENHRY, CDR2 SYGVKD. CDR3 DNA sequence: TGTGCCATCAAGCTCCGGGACACCAAAGAGGGGACCCAGTACTTC. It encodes CAIKLRDTKEGTQYF.

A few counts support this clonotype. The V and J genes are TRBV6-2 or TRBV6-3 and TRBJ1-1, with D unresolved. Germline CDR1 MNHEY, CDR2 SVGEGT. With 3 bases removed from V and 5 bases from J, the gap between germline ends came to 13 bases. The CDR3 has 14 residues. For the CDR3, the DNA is TGTGCCAGCAGTTATAATCGGGTTGGGACTGAAGCTTTCTTT. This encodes CASSYNRVGTEAFF.

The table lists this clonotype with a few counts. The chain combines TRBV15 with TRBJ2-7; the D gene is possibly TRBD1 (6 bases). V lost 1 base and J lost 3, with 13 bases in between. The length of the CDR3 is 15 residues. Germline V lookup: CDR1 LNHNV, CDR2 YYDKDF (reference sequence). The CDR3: CATSRVTGSLYEQYF. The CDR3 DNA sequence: TGTGCCACCAGCAGAGTAACAGGGAGTCTCTACGAGCAGTACTTC.

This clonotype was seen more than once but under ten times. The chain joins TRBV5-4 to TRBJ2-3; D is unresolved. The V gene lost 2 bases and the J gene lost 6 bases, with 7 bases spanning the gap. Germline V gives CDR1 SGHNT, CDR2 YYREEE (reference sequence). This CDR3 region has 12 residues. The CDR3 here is CASSFGEDTQYF. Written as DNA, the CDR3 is TGTGCCAGCAGCTTCGGAGAGGATACGCAGTATTTT.

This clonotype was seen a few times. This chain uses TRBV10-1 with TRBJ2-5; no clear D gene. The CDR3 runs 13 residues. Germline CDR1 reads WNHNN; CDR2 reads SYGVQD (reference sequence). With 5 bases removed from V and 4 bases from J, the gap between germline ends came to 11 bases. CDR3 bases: TGCGCCAGCAGTCCAAACTTACGAGAGACCCAGTACTTC. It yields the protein CASSPNLRETQYF.

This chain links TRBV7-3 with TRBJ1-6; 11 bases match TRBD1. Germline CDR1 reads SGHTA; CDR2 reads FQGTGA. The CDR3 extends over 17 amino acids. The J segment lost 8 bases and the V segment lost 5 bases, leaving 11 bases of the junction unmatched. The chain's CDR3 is CASSQAGTGGPDSPLHF. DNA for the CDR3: TGTGCCAGCAGCCAAGCCGGGACAGGGGGACCGGATTCACCCCTCCACTTT.

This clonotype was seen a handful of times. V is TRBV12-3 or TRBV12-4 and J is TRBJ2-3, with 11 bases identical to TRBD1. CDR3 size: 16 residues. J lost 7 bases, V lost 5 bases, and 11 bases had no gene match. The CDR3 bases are TGTGCCAGCAGTCCCCCGTGGACAGGGGGCCAATATACGCAGTATTTT. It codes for CASSPPWTGGQYTQYF.

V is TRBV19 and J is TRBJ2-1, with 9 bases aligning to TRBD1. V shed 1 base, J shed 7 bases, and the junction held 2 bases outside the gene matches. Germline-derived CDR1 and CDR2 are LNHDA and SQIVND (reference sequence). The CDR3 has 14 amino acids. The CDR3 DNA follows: TGTGCCAGTAGTATAGTCGGGACAGGGAATGAGCAGTTCTTC. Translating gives CASSIVGTGNEQFF.

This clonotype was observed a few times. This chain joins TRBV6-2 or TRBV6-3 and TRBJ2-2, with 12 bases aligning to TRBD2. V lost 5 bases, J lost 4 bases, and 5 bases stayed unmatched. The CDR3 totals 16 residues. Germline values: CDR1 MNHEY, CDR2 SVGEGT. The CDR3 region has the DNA TGTGCCAGCAGTCCCAGACTAGCGGGGGTCACCGGGGAGCTGTTTTTT. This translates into CASSPRLAGVTGELFF.

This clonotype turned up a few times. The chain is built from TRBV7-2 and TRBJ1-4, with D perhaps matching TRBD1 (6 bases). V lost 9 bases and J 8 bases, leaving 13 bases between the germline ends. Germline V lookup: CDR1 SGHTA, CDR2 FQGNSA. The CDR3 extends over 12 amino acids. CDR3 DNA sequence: TGTGCCAGTAACAGGGTCGGGGAAAAACTGTTTTTT. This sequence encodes CASNRVGEKLFF.

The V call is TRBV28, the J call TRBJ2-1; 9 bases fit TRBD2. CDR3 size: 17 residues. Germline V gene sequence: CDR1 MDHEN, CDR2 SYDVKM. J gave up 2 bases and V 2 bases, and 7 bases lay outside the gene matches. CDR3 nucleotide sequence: TGTGCCAGCAGTTTAGAAGCGGCTAGCGGGACCTACAATGAGCAGTTCTTC. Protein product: CASSLEAASGTYNEQFF. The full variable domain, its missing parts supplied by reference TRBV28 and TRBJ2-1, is DVKVTQSSRYLVKRTGEKVFLECVQDMDHENMFWYRQDPGLGLRLIYFSYDVKMKEKGDIPEGYSVSREKKERFSLILESASTNQTSMYLCASSLEAASGTYNEQFFGPGTRLTVL.

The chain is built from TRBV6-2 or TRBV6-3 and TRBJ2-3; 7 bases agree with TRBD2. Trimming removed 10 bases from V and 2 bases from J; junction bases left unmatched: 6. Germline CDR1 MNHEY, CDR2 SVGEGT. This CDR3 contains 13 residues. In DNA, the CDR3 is TGTGCCACCAAGCGGGACTACACAGATACGCAGTATTTT. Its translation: CATKRDYTDTQYF.

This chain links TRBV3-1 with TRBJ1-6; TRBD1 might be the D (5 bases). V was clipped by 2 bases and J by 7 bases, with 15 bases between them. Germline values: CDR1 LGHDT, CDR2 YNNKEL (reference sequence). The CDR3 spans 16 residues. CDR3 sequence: CASSQRRGIDNSPLHF. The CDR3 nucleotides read TGTGCCAGCAGCCAACGTCGGGGCATCGACAATTCACCCCTCCACTTT.

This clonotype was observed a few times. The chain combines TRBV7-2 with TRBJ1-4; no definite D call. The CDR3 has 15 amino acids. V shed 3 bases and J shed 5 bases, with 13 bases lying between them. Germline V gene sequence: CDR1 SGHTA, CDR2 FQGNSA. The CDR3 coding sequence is TGTGCCAGCAGCTTTCAGGAAGGGCTAAATGAAAAACTGTTTTTT. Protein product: CASSFQEGLNEKLFF.

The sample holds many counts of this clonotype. The CDR3 reads CASSLWSGFNTEAFF. For the CDR3, the DNA is TGTGCCAGCAGCCTATGGAGCGGATTTAACACTGAAGCTTTCTTT. This chain connects TRBV5-6 to TRBJ1-1; D is uncertain. The CDR3 is 15 amino acids. Trimming shortened V by 4 bases and J by 2 bases, and 15 bases separated the two germline ends. Per germline, CDR1 SGHDT and CDR2 YYEEEE.

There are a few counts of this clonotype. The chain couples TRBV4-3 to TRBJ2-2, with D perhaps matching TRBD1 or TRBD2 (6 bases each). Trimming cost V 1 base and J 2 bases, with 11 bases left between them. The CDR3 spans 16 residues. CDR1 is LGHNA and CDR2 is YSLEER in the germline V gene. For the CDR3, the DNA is TGCGCCAGCAGCCAAGTCGCCGGGGGCAACACCGGGGAGCTGTTTTTT. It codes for CASSQVAGGNTGELFF.

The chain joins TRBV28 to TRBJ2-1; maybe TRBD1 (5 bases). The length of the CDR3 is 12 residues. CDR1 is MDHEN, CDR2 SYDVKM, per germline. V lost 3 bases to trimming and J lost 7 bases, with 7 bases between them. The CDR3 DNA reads TGTGCCAGCAGTTTCAGGGATAATGAGCAGTTCTTC. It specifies CASSFRDNEQFF.

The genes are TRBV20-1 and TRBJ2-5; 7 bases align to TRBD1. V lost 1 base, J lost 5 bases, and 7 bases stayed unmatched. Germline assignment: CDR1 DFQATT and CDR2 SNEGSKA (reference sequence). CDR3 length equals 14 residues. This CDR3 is CSARVQGVRETQYF. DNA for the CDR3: TGCAGTGCTAGAGTTCAGGGGGTACGGGAGACCCAGTACTTC.

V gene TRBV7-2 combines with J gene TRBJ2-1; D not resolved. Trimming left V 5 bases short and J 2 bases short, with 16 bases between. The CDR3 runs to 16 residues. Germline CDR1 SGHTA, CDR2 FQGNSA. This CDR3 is CASSPFADQTYNEQFF. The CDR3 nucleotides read TGTGCCAGCAGCCCATTCGCCGACCAGACCTACAATGAGCAGTTCTTC.

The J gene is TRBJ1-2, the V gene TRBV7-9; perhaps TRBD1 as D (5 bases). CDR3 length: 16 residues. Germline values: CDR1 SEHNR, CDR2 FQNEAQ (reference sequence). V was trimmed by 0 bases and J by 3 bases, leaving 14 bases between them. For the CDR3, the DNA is TGTGCCAGCAGCTTAGCGGAGGCAGGGAAGGACTATGGCTACACCTTC. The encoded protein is CASSLAEAGKDYGYTF.

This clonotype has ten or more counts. CDR3 protein: CASSLLSTAYNEQFF. Here the CDR3 DNA reads TGTGCCAGCAGCTTGCTGTCTACAGCCTACAATGAGCAGTTCTTC. This sequence joins TRBV7-2 and TRBJ2-1; no reliable D call. The germline V gene has CDR1 SGHTA and CDR2 FQGNSA. V gave up 3 bases and J gave up 2 bases, with 11 bases separating them. This CDR3 region has 15 residues.